The 23 T cell receptor beta chains reported below all come from one sample, sequenced in a study of Ad26.COV2.S vaccination and SARS-CoV-2 variants. Repertoires were generated with immunoSEQ multiplex PCR, while TCRdb's copy carries only in-frame clones and drops some. The sample includes roughly 400,000 clones, about 90% seen only once; the top ten take around 1.7%. Indicated treatment: about 20 received Ad26.COV2.S at low or high dose, single or two shots; about 5 received placebo; per-sample allocation not given. Following the first vaccine or placebo injection, samples were taken on day 63. Sequenced material: peripheral blood, taken in a trial of Ad26.COV2.S vaccine versus placebo. The source is a person between 18 and 60 years old who received the Ad26.COV2.S COVID-19 vaccine or a placebo.

The genes are TRBV18 and TRBJ2-4; D is undetermined. CDR3 length: 16 amino acids. CDR1 KGHSH and CDR2 LQKENI come from the germline V gene. Trimming cost V 3 bases and J 0 bases, with 12 bases left between them. For the CDR3, the DNA is TGTGCCAGCTCACCGTACGAGTATTTAGCCAAAAACATTCAGTACTTC. Protein product: CASSPYEYLAKNIQYF.

The J gene is TRBJ2-1, the V gene TRBV4-1; 11 nucleotides agree with TRBD2. V shed 1 base, J shed 1 base, and the junction held 3 bases outside the gene matches. Germline loops: CDR1 MGHRA, CDR2 YSYEKL. The CDR3 is 17 amino acids. The CDR3 region has the DNA TGCGCCAGCAGCCAAGCCGCTAGCGGGGGGTCCTACAATGAGCAGTTCTTC. Protein product: CASSQAASGGSYNEQFF.

V is TRBV19 and J is TRBJ1-4; D ambiguous. CDR3 length equals 14 residues. CDR1 is LNHDA and CDR2 is SQIVND in the germline V gene (reference sequence). Trimming took off 3 bases at V and 3 bases at J, with 8 bases between the two ends. The CDR3 region is CASSITSPNEKLFF. For the CDR3, the DNA is TGTGCCAGTAGTATCACCTCCCCTAATGAAAAACTGTTTTTT.

The gene calls are TRBV4-3 and TRBJ2-1; D remains unclear. CDR1 and CDR2 from the germline V gene are LGHNA and YSLEER. The germline V and J ends were trimmed by 1 base and 0 bases, with 7 bases remaining between them. The CDR3 loop spans 15 amino acids. The CDR3 loop is CASSQGISSYNEQFF. The CDR3 DNA reads as TGCGCCAGCAGCCAAGGGATTAGCTCCTACAATGAGCAGTTCTTC.

This clone came up once. This chain joins TRBV4-2 and TRBJ1-1; tentatively, D is TRBD1 (5 bases). Per the germline V gene, CDR1 is LGHNA and CDR2 is YNFKEQ. With 3 bases removed from V and 4 bases from J, the gap between germline ends came to 12 bases. The CDR3 covers 14 residues. The CDR3 DNA follows: TGTGCCAGCAGCCAGGGGGGAACGCTCACTGAAGCTTTCTTT. Protein sequence: CASSQGGTLTEAFF.

The chain employs TRBV7-9 and TRBJ2-3, with D possibly matching TRBD1 (5 bases). Germline V lookup: CDR1 SEHNR, CDR2 FQNEAQ (reference sequence). V was pared by 1 base and J by 2 bases, with 10 bases between. This CDR3 has 15 amino acids. The DNA of the CDR3 is TGTGCCAGCAGCTTAGACAGGCCAAACACAGATACGCAGTATTTT. The encoded protein is CASSLDRPNTDTQYF.

This chain connects TRBV9 to TRBJ1-2; D is uncertain. The CDR3 extends over 13 amino acids. V was shortened by 6 bases and J by 7 bases, with 16 bases between the two germline ends. Germline loops: CDR1 SGDLS, CDR2 YYNGEE. The CDR3 sequence: CASTAAEGGGYTF. CDR3 bases: TGTGCCAGCACCGCAGCCGAGGGCGGTGGCTACACCTTC.

The chain couples TRBV28 to TRBJ2-3; the D gene could be TRBD1 or TRBD2 (5 bases each). The V end lost 7 bases, the J end lost 4 bases, and 21 bases lay between the germline ends. The CDR3 extends over 16 amino acids. CDR1 is MDHEN, CDR2 SYDVKM, per germline. The CDR3 loop is CASTSGPSRRSDTQYF. CDR3 DNA: TGTGCCAGCACCTCGGGGCCCTCGAGGCGATCAGATACGCAGTATTTT.

In DNA form, the CDR3 reads TGTGCCAGCAGTCGGGGCCGGACCCAGCCCCAGCATTTT. Amino acids: CASSRGRTQPQHF. This rearrangement joins TRBV7-2 to TRBJ1-5; TRBD1 might be the D (5 bases). The germline V gene encodes CDR1 SGHTA and CDR2 FQGNSA. V was pared by 6 bases and J by 7 bases, with 13 bases between. The CDR3 loop spans 13 amino acids.

This chain joins TRBV6-5 and TRBJ1-2; 8 bases fit TRBD1. The V gene end was trimmed by 4 bases and the J gene end by 4 bases; junction bases not matched to a gene: 5. Germline loops: CDR1 MNHEY, CDR2 SVGAGI. CDR3 size: 14 residues. CDR3 in DNA: TGTGCCAGCAGTTCATCAGGGGGCGGCTATGGCTACACCTTC. It yields the protein CASSSSGGGYGYTF.

In this sample, this clone turned up once. This chain links TRBV6-6 with TRBJ1-1, with D uncertain. CDR1 is MNHNY and CDR2 is SVGAGI in the germline V gene (reference sequence). V lost 6 bases, J lost 0 bases, and 5 bases lay in between. CDR3 length: 12 residues. CDR3 sequence reads: CASSRMNTEAFF. In nucleotides, the CDR3 is TGTGCCAGCAGCAGGATGAACACTGAAGCTTTCTTT.

The V gene is TRBV19, the J gene TRBJ1-5; D is uncertain. CDR1 LNHDA and CDR2 SQIVND come from the germline V gene (reference sequence). V lost 5 bases to trimming and J lost 4 bases, with 12 bases between them. CDR3 length: 14 residues. The chain's CDR3 is CASSPRKGNQPQHF. DNA for the CDR3: TGTGCCAGTAGTCCGCGGAAAGGAAATCAGCCCCAGCATTTT.

This chain joins TRBV2 and TRBJ2-3, with D perhaps being TRBD1 or TRBD2 (5 bases each). V was cut by 2 bases and J by 3 bases, with 12 bases left in between. The CDR3 is 15 amino acids. CDR1 and CDR2 from the germline V gene are SNHLY and FYNNEI. In nucleotides, the CDR3 is TGTGCCAGCAGTGAATGGGGGACGGAAACAGATACGCAGTATTTT. Its protein product is CASSEWGTETDTQYF.

The V call is TRBV4-1, the J call TRBJ2-3; D not resolved. CDR1 and CDR2 (germline): MGHRA, YSYEKL. V was cut by 3 bases and J by 4 bases, with 17 bases left in between. CDR3 length: 16 amino acids. CDR3 residues: CASSQLGRRFADTQYF. As DNA, the CDR3 is TGCGCCAGCAGCCAGCTTGGACGGCGATTCGCAGATACGCAGTATTTT.

The chain joins TRBV19 to TRBJ2-3; D not certain. V lost 3 bases to trimming and J lost 4 bases, with 5 bases between them. This CDR3 comprises 12 residues. Germline CDR1 LNHDA, CDR2 SQIVND (reference sequence). This chain's CDR3 is CASSIVADTQYF. CDR3 sequence (DNA): TGTGCCAGTAGTATTGTGGCAGATACGCAGTATTTT.

The chain employs TRBV6-5 and TRBJ2-7; 7 bases agree with TRBD1. In germline, CDR1 is MNHEY, CDR2 SVGAGI. Trimming took 5 bases from V and 0 from J; bases not matched to a gene: 4. The CDR3 is made up of 14 amino acids. CDR3 nucleotides: TGTGCCAGCAGTCAATGGGACAGCTCCTACGAGCAGTACTTC. Translation gives CASSQWDSSYEQYF.

This CDR3 is CASSLEDRGDEKLFF. CDR3 in DNA: TGTGCCAGCAGCCTGGAGGACAGGGGAGATGAAAAACTGTTTTTT. This rearrangement joins TRBV25-1 to TRBJ1-4, with 9 bases aligning to TRBD1. J was trimmed by 6 bases and V by 6 bases; bases with no gene match: 8. The CDR3 has 15 residues. Germline V lookup: CDR1 MGHDK, CDR2 SYGVNS.

The gene calls are TRBV6-5 and TRBJ1-6; D call uncertain. There are 13 residues in the CDR3. Germline lookup yields CDR1 MNHEY and CDR2 SVGAGI. Trimming shortened V by 4 bases and J by 5 bases, and 6 bases separated the two germline ends. The chain's CDR3 is CASSSRDNSPLHF. The CDR3 nucleotides are TGTGCCAGCAGTTCCCGAGATAATTCACCCCTCCACTTT.

This rearrangement joins TRBV7-9 to TRBJ2-7; D uncertain. V lost 0 bases and J lost 7, with 13 bases in between. CDR3 size: 14 residues. CDR1 is SEHNR and CDR2 is FQNEAQ in the germline V gene (reference sequence). The CDR3 loop is CASSLAPAPGEQYF. The CDR3 DNA reads as TGTGCCAGCAGCTTAGCCCCAGCCCCCGGGGAGCAGTACTTC.

The chain employs TRBV9 and TRBJ2-5, with D perhaps assigned TRBD1 or TRBD2 (6 bases each). Trimming cost V 0 bases and J 5 bases, with 14 bases left between them. The CDR3 covers 15 residues. From germline, CDR1 is SGDLS and CDR2 YYNGEE. DNA for the CDR3: TGTGCCAGCAGCGTAGAAACAGGGAGGTTGGAGACCCAGTACTTC. Amino acid sequence: CASSVETGRLETQYF.

The chain is built from TRBV7-2 and TRBJ1-2; 9 bases line up with TRBD1. This CDR3 has 16 amino acids. Germline V CDR1 and CDR2: SGHTA, FQGNSA. The trim removed 5 bases at V and 8 bases at J, leaving 15 bases unmatched. The CDR3 nucleotides are TGTGCCAGCAGCGTTCAGCCTCCGGGACAGGGCAACGGCTACACCTTC. It yields the protein CASSVQPPGQGNGYTF.

The chain couples TRBV4-1 to TRBJ2-7; tentatively, D is TRBD2 (6 bases). Germline V gene lookup returns CDR1 MGHRA and CDR2 YSYEKL. V was cut by 1 base and J by 6 bases, with 13 bases left in between. The CDR3 totals 14 residues. CDR3 amino acids: CASSQGSLASEQYF. In DNA, the CDR3 is TGCGCCAGCAGCCAAGGCTCACTAGCTTCCGAGCAGTACTTC.

The CDR3 loop reads CASSQRTIQKAHEKLFF. The CDR3 DNA reads as TGCGCCAGCAGCCAACGGACCATACAGAAAGCCCATGAAAAACTGTTTTTT. The genes are TRBV4-3 and TRBJ1-4; the D is unclear. The germline CDR1 and CDR2 sequences are LGHNA and YSLEER. The CDR3 has 17 residues. V was pared by 2 bases and J by 6 bases, with 19 bases between.